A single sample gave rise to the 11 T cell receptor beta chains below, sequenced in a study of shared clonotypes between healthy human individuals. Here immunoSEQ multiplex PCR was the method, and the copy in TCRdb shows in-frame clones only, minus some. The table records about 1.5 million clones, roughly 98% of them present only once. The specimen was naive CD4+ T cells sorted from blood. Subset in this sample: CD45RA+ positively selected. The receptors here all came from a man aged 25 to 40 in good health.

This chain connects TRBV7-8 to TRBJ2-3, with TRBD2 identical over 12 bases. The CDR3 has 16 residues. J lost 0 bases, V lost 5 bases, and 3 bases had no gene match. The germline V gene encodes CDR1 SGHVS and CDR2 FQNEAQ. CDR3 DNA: TGTGCCAGCAGCCCAGGGACTAGCGGGAGCACAGATACGCAGTATTTT. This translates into CASSPGTSGSTDTQYF.

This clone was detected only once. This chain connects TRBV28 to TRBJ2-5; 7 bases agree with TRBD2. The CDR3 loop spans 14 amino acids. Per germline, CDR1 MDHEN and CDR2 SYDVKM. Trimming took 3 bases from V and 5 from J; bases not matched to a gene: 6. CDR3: CASSLGGVGETQYF. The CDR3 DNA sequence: TGTGCCAGCAGTTTGGGAGGGGTCGGGGAGACCCAGTACTTC.

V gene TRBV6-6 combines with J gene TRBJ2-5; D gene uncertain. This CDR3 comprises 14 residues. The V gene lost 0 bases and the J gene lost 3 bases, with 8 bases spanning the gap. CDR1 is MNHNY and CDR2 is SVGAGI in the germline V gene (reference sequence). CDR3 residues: CASSYSGHEETQYF. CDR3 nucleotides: TGTGCCAGCAGTTACTCGGGCCACGAAGAGACCCAGTACTTC.

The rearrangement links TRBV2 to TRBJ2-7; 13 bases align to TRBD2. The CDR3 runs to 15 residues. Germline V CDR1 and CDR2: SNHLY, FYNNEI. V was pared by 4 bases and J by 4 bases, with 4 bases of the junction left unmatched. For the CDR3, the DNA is TGTGCCAGCAGTGCGGTACTAGCGGGAGGGTACGAGCAGTACTTC. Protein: CASSAVLAGGYEQYF.

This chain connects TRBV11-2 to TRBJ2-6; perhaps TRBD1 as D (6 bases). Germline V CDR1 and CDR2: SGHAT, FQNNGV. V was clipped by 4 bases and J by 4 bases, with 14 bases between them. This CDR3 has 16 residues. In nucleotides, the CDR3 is TGTGCCAGCAGCTCAAACAGGGTGGCCGGGGCCAACGTCCTGACTTTC. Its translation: CASSSNRVAGANVLTF.

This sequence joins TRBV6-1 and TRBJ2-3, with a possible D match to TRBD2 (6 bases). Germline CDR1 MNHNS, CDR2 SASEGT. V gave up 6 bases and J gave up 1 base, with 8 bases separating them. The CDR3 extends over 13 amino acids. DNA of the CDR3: TGTGCCAGCAGCTGGGGGGGCACAGATACGCAGTATTTT. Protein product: CASSWGGTDTQYF.

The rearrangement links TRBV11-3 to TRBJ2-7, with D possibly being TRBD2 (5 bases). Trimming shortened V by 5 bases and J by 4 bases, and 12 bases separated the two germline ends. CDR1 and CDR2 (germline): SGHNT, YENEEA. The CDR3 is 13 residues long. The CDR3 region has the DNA TGTGCCAGCAGCCGACTCCCGGGGTACGAGCAGTACTTC. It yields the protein CASSRLPGYEQYF.

CDR3 residues: CASSPLDDPGELFF. The CDR3 bases are TGTGCCAGCTCACCATTGGACGATCCGGGGGAGCTGTTTTTT. The chain is built from TRBV18 and TRBJ2-2; D unresolved. V lost 2 bases and J 8 bases, leaving 12 bases between the germline ends. CDR3 size: 14 residues. CDR1 KGHSH and CDR2 LQKENI come from the germline V gene. Drawing the rest from reference TRBV18 and TRBJ2-2, the complete variable domain is NAGVMQNPRHLVRRRGQEARLRCSPMKGHSHVYWYRQLPEEGLKFMVYLQKENIIDESGMPKERFSAEFPKEGPSILRIQQVVRGDSAAYFCASSPLDDPGELFFGEGSRLTVL.

The CDR3 region has the DNA TGTGCCAGCAGCGTAGGGGCGGGAGTCTCAGGCGAGCAGTACTTC. This translates into CASSVGAGVSGEQYF. The rearrangement uses TRBV9 and TRBJ2-7, with TRBD2 matching 7 bases. The CDR3 consists of 15 residues. Germline-derived CDR1 and CDR2 are SGDLS and YYNGEE. The V segment lost 0 bases and the J segment 6 bases; nucleotides outside the gene matches: 9.

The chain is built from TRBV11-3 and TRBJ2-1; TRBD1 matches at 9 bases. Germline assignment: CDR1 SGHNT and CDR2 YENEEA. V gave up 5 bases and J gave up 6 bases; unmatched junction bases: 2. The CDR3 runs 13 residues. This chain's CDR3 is CASSRTGVNEQFF. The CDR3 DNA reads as TGTGCCAGCAGCCGGACAGGGGTCAATGAGCAGTTCTTC.

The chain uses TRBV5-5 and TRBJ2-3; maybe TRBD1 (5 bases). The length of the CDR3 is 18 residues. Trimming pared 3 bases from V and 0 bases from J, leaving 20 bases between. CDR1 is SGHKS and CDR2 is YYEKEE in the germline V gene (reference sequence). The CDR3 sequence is CASSSRQPPAFSTDTQYF. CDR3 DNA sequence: TGTGCCAGCAGCTCCAGACAGCCGCCCGCGTTCAGCACAGATACGCAGTATTTT.